The 7 T cell receptor beta chains given below trace back to one sample, sequenced in a study of a mutant IDH1 vaccine in newly diagnosed glioma. What these receptors recognize is not known. Using immunoSEQ multiplex PCR, the repertoire was profiled, and TCRdb retains in-frame clones only, with some absent. The sample consists of roughly 60,000 clones, approximately 81% of them appearing once. Time point denoted: week 23, last vaccination. With topical imiquimod, each dose of the vaccine consisted of 300 ug of mutant IDH1 20-mer peptide. Specimen: PBMCs, collected from a glioma patient whose treatment included an IDH1 peptide vaccine. The receptors shown here come from a man younger than 40 with glioma.

V and J are TRBV11-3 and TRBJ2-3, with D perhaps matching TRBD1 or TRBD2 (5 bases each). Germline V CDR1 and CDR2: SGHNT, YENEEA. Trimming cost V 1 base and J 1 base, with 9 bases left between them. The CDR3 loop spans 15 amino acids. CDR3 loop: CASSLGDVGTDTQYF. The CDR3 DNA reads TGTGCCAGCAGCTTAGGGGACGTTGGCACAGATACGCAGTATTTT.

The chain joins TRBV5-1 to TRBJ2-2; 8 bases match TRBD2. Per germline, CDR1 SGHRS and CDR2 YFSETQ. This CDR3 has 16 residues. Trimming removed 2 bases from V and 0 bases from J; junction bases left unmatched: 3. CDR3 in DNA: TGCGCCAGCAGCTTTAGCGGGGCTTCGAACACCGGGGAGCTGTTTTTT. Its protein product is CASSFSGASNTGELFF.

This rearrangement joins TRBV4-1 to TRBJ2-7; possible D gene TRBD1, 6 bases. The V gene's germline CDR1 is MGHRA and CDR2 YSYEKL. CDR3 length: 18 amino acids. V was pared by 5 bases and J by 5 bases, with 28 bases between. CDR3 region: CASSSISKTGSWMDEQYF. In nucleotides, the CDR3 is TGCGCCAGCAGCTCCATTAGTAAGACAGGCTCTTGGATGGACGAGCAGTACTTC.

The chain employs TRBV6-5 and TRBJ1-5; TRBD1 matches 8 bases. V shed 10 bases, J shed 2 bases, and the junction held 10 bases outside the gene matches. The CDR3 length is 15 residues. Per the germline V gene, CDR1 is MNHEY and CDR2 is SVGAGI. CDR3 protein: CATTGGPYGNQPQHF. Written as DNA, the CDR3 is TGTGCCACTACAGGGGGACCTTATGGCAATCAGCCCCAGCATTTT.

The chain links TRBV6-4 to TRBJ2-5; D perhaps matches TRBD2 (5 bases). Between the trimmed V and J ends, which lost 6 bases and 2 bases, there was a span of 16 bases. Germline V gives CDR1 MRHNA, CDR2 SNTAGT. The CDR3 extends over 15 amino acids. CDR3 sequence reads: CASSSTGVPQETQYF. The CDR3 nucleotides are TGTGCCAGCAGCAGTACCGGGGTGCCTCAAGAGACCCAGTACTTC.

The chain links TRBV6-1 to TRBJ1-4, with no clear D. In germline, CDR1 is MNHNS, CDR2 SASEGT. V was pared by 3 bases and J by 0 bases, with 8 bases between. The CDR3 is 15 residues long. The CDR3 DNA sequence: TGTGCCAGCAGTGATTATGGAGCAACTAATGAAAAACTGTTTTTT. It translates to CASSDYGATNEKLFF.

The rearrangement uses TRBV13 and TRBJ1-6, with 8 bases matching TRBD1. Germline V lookup: CDR1 PRHDT, CDR2 FYEKMQ (reference sequence). V gave up 5 bases and J gave up 0 bases; unmatched junction bases: 6. There are 17 residues in the CDR3. The CDR3 protein is CASSRRQGSSYNSPLHF. DNA for the CDR3: TGTGCCAGCAGCCGTCGACAGGGGAGCTCCTATAATTCACCCCTCCACTTT.